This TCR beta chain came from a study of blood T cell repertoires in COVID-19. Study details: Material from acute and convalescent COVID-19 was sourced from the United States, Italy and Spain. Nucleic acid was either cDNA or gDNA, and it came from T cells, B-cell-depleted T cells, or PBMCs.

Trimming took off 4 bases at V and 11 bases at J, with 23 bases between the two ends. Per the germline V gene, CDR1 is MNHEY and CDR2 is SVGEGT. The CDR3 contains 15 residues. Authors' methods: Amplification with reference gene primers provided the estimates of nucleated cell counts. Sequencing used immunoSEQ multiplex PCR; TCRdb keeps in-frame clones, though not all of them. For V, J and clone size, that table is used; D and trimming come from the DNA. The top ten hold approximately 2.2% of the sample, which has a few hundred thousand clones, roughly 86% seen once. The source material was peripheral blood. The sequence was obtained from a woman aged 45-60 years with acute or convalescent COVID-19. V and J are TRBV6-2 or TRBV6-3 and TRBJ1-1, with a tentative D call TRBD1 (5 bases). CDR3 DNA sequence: TGTGCCAGCAGTTCCACTATTGTCAGGGTGGTGGAGGCTTTCTTT. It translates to CASSSTIVRVVEAFF.